This TCR beta chain was sequenced in a study of early T cells in non-severe SARS-CoV-2 infection. About the research overall: Chains stayed unpaired after sequencing of bulk RNA from unsorted whole blood. The study's findings and limits: The matching step, a VDJdb search, favored anti-spike CD8 responses and missed private and CD4 specificities.

TCRdb processed the 5' RACE reads anew with MiXCR; each CDR3 protein has one entry. The data hold roughly 70,000 distinct CDR3 sequences, with around 20% observed a single time. This clonotype was counted a few times. Its cognate antigen is unknown. The CDR3 has 14 amino acids. V lost 6 bases to trimming and J lost 0 bases; unmatched junction nucleotides: 3. Germline-derived CDR1 and CDR2 are SGHRS and YFSETQ. V gene TRBV5-1 combines with J gene TRBJ1-1; 9 bases agree with TRBD1. Here the sequenced sample was whole blood, taken at baseline. The TCR originated in an adult who was a healthcare worker with PCR-confirmed SARS-CoV-2 infection or an uninfected control (not recorded which). The CDR3 DNA sequence: TGCGCCAGCACACAGGGGGCTGTGAACACTGAAGCTTTCTTT. Translated, it gives CASTQGAVNTEAFF.